These 26 T cell receptor beta chains were all obtained from the same sample, sequenced in a study of OX40 agonist ivuxolimab in advanced cancers. Data came from immunoSEQ multiplex PCR; TCRdb stores just in-frame clones and leaves some out. Altogether 98,000 or so clones are present, 70% to 90% being singletons, with the ten largest covering 0.82%. The specimen was CD4+ or CD8+ T cells sorted from blood, collected in a trial of the OX40 agonist ivuxolimab. Every receptor here comes from an adult with an advanced solid tumor such as melanoma, head and neck, liver or kidney cancer.

The chain employs TRBV5-4 and TRBJ1-1; D uncertain. The CDR3 contains 13 residues. V lost 2 bases to trimming and J lost 1 base, with 6 bases between them. The germline gives CDR1 SGHNT, CDR2 YYREEE (reference sequence). For the CDR3, the DNA is TGTGCCAGCAGCTTCCGGGAGAACACTGAAGCTTTCTTT. Amino acids: CASSFRENTEAFF. Full variable domain (remainder filled in from reference TRBV5-4 and TRBJ1-1): ETGVTQSPTHLIKTRGQQVTLRCSSQSGHNTVSWYQQALGQGPQFIFQYYREEENGRGNFPPRFSGLQFPNYSSELNVNALELDDSALYLCASSFRENTEAFFGQGTRLTVV.

The CDR3 protein is CATVPTLPGQGTSTEQFF. The CDR3 DNA sequence: TGTGCCACCGTCCCAACTCTTCCGGGACAGGGGACTTCCACTGAGCAGTTCTTC. This chain connects TRBV2 to TRBJ2-1; 10 nucleotides line up with TRBD1. V lost 10 bases and J lost 9; bases outside the gene matches: 24. CDR3 length equals 18 residues. The germline CDR1 and CDR2 sequences are SNHLY and FYNNEI.

The chain carries TRBV7-2 and TRBJ2-4; D unresolved. V lost 5 bases and J 0 bases, leaving 8 bases between the germline ends. The length of the CDR3 is 14 residues. Germline values: CDR1 SGHTA, CDR2 FQGNSA. Here the CDR3 reads CASSPGPAKNIQYF. CDR3 coding DNA: TGTGCCAGCAGCCCAGGACCAGCCAAAAACATTCAGTACTTC.

This chain links TRBV4-3 with TRBJ1-2, with TRBD1 matching over 8 bases. The CDR3 runs to 14 residues. The junction had 6 bases not matched to a gene; V was cut back by 2 bases and J by 7 bases. Germline V lookup: CDR1 LGHNA, CDR2 YSLEER. The CDR3 DNA is TGCGCCAGCAGCCAACTGGACAGGGACGGTGGCTACACCTTC. Its protein product is CASSQLDRDGGYTF.

This chain uses TRBV29-1 with TRBJ2-3, with 7 bases identical to TRBD1. This CDR3 has 12 amino acids. V lost 5 bases to trimming and J lost 1 base; unmatched junction nucleotides: 0. Germline CDR1 and CDR2: SQVTM and ANQGSEA. CDR3 coding DNA: TGCAGCGTTACAGGGGGCACAGATACGCAGTATTTT. Translating gives CSVTGGTDTQYF.

J is TRBJ1-1 and V is TRBV29-1, with D unresolved. Trimming removed 8 bases at V and 0 bases at J, with 16 bases between. The CDR3 runs 14 residues. Per germline, CDR1 SQVTM and CDR2 ANQGSEA. This chain's CDR3 is CSTPHGQLNTEAFF. In nucleotides, the CDR3 is TGCAGCACCCCCCACGGCCAACTGAACACTGAAGCTTTCTTT.

V gene TRBV19 combines with J gene TRBJ2-7, with 11 bases lining up with TRBD2. The V segment lost 5 bases and the J segment 2 bases; nucleotides outside the gene matches: 5. Germline lookup yields CDR1 LNHDA and CDR2 SQIVND (reference sequence). There are 15 residues in the CDR3. CDR3 residues: CASSGGTSGTYEQYF. CDR3 sequence (DNA): TGTGCCAGTAGTGGGGGGACTAGCGGAACCTACGAGCAGTACTTC.

The chain has TRBV5-6 and TRBJ2-2, with D perhaps matching TRBD2 (5 bases). With 1 base removed from V and 3 bases from J, the gap between germline ends came to 10 bases. Germline values: CDR1 SGHDT, CDR2 YYEEEE. This CDR3 is built from 15 residues. CDR3 DNA: TGTGCCAGCAGCTTGTTGGGAGCATACACCGGGGAGCTGTTTTTT. Its translation is CASSLLGAYTGELFF.

This sequence joins TRBV30 and TRBJ1-5; weak D call: TRBD1 (5 bases). Looked up from germline, CDR1 is GTSNPN and CDR2 is SVGIG (reference sequence). CDR3 size: 16 residues. V was clipped by 3 bases and J by 4 bases, with 19 bases between them. The CDR3 region is CAWSPQSGASNQPQHF. The CDR3 nucleotides are TGTGCCTGGAGCCCCCAAAGCGGGGCAAGTAATCAGCCCCAGCATTTT. The whole variable domain, remainder taken from reference TRBV30 and TRBJ1-5, is SQTIHQWPATLVQPVGSPLSLECTVEGTSNPNLYWYRQAAGRGLQLLFYSVGIGQISSEVPQNLSASRPQDRQFILSSKKLLLSDSGFYLCAWSPQSGASNQPQHFGDGTRLSIL.

As regards this clone: The identical CDR3 is also encoded by other nucleotide sequences in the sample. This chain connects TRBV29-1 to TRBJ2-3; TRBD2 aligns across 10 bases. There are 14 residues in the CDR3. Per germline, CDR1 SQVTM and CDR2 ANQGSEA. Trimming took 6 bases from V and 1 from J; bases not matched to a gene: 4. The CDR3 protein is CSVAGTSGTDTQYF. In DNA, the CDR3 is TGCAGCGTGGCCGGGACTAGCGGCACAGATACGCAGTATTTT.

The CDR3 here is CASSETSGSLKQYF. CDR3 nucleotides: TGTGCCAGTAGTGAGACTAGTGGGAGTTTAAAGCAGTACTTC. The V gene is TRBV19, the J gene TRBJ2-7; possibly TRBD2 for D (6 bases). The germline V gene encodes CDR1 LNHDA and CDR2 SQIVND (reference sequence). The CDR3 covers 14 residues. The V gene lost 5 bases and the J gene lost 8 bases, with 19 bases spanning the gap.

This clone was found a few times. The chain carries TRBV13 and TRBJ2-1; 12 bases match TRBD1. The CDR3 totals 17 residues. Trimming cost V 2 bases and J 9 bases; bases outside gene matches: 11. Germline CDR1 and CDR2: PRHDT and FYEKMQ (reference sequence). CDR3 bases: TGTGCCAGCAGCTTACTTGTCGGGACAGGGGGCGAGGGTGAGCAGTTCTTC. Translation: CASSLLVGTGGEGEQFF.

The chain links TRBV5-1 to TRBJ1-6, with 10 bases matching TRBD1. Unmatched junction bases numbered 3, after V lost 0 bases and J lost 6 bases. The CDR3 runs 16 residues. Germline V lookup: CDR1 SGHRS, CDR2 YFSETQ. For the CDR3, the DNA is TGCGCCAGCAGCTTGGGGACAGGGGGAGCTAATTCACCCCTCCACTTT. Translation: CASSLGTGGANSPLHF.

The chain recombines TRBV4-2 with TRBJ2-7; 9 bases are shared with TRBD1. The CDR3 covers 15 residues. Germline V gene data show CDR1 as LGHNA and CDR2 as YNFKEQ. With 4 bases clipped from V and 1 base from J, the junction kept 5 bases outside the gene matches. CDR3 protein: CASSRGQGSSYEQYF. The CDR3 DNA reads TGTGCCAGCAGCCGGGGACAGGGAAGTTCCTACGAGCAGTACTTC.

J is TRBJ2-2 and V is TRBV27; D remains ambiguous. Trimming took 7 bases from V and 6 from J, leaving 18 bases between them. The germline CDR1 and CDR2 sequences are MNHEY and SMNVEV (reference sequence). There are 15 residues in the CDR3. The CDR3 sequence: CASTFRKESPGELFF. CDR3 bases: TGTGCCAGCACGTTCCGAAAGGAGAGCCCCGGGGAGCTGTTTTTT.

The chain combines TRBV28 with TRBJ2-7; D remains ambiguous. CDR1 is MDHEN and CDR2 is SYDVKM in the germline V gene. The CDR3 loop spans 13 amino acids. The germline V and J ends were trimmed by 2 bases and 11 bases, with 16 bases remaining between them. Here the CDR3 reads CASSLPGVLDEYF. DNA of the CDR3: TGTGCCAGCAGTTTACCTGGCGTGCTCGATGAGTACTTC.

The chain is built from TRBV2 and TRBJ2-3, with D maybe TRBD2 (6 bases). This CDR3 has 13 amino acids. V lost 6 bases, J lost 8 bases, and 15 bases lay in between. Germline V gene lookup returns CDR1 SNHLY and CDR2 FYNNEI. In DNA, the CDR3 is TGTGCCAGCAGGCGGGACTTCCGAGGTACGCAGTATTTT. Its protein is CASRRDFRGTQYF.

J is TRBJ1-2 and V is TRBV6-6; 7 bases agree with TRBD1. Unmatched junction bases numbered 8, after V lost 5 bases and J lost 8 bases. CDR3 length: 13 amino acids. The V gene's germline CDR1 is MNHNY and CDR2 SVGAGI (reference sequence). The CDR3 nucleotides read TGTGCCAGCAGTCCACCAGGGGGGGACGGCTACACCTTC. Protein: CASSPPGGDGYTF.

This chain joins TRBV7-9 and TRBJ1-1; no firm D call. This CDR3 region has 14 residues. Germline CDR1 is SEHNR and CDR2 is FQNEAQ (reference sequence). Trimming removed 1 base from V and 0 bases from J, with 6 bases in between. The CDR3: CASSLGQLNTEAFF. CDR3 nucleotides: TGTGCCAGCAGCTTAGGTCAGTTGAACACTGAAGCTTTCTTT. Complete variable domain (other parts from reference TRBV7-9 and TRBJ1-1): DTGVSQNPRHKITKRGQNVTFRCDPISEHNRLYWYRQTLGQGPEFLTYFQNEAQLEKSRLLSDRFSAERPKGSFSTLEIQRTEQGDSAMYLCASSLGQLNTEAFFGQGTRLTVV.

This chain uses TRBV5-1 with TRBJ1-2; no definite D call. Germline loops: CDR1 SGHRS, CDR2 YFSETQ. Trimming took off 1 base at V and 4 bases at J, with 8 bases between the two ends. This CDR3 has 13 residues. Here the CDR3 reads CASSLNGPYGYTF. The CDR3 coding sequence is TGCGCCAGCAGCTTGAACGGACCCTATGGCTACACCTTC.

CDR3 bases: TGTGCCCCTCGAGGAGGGAGCACTGAAGCTTTCTTT. As protein: CAPRGGSTEAFF. This chain joins TRBV2 and TRBJ1-1, with D unresolved. V lost 11 bases, J lost 4 bases, and 14 bases lay in between. The CDR3 sequence is 12 residues long. Germline CDR1 SNHLY, CDR2 FYNNEI.

This clone was observed a single time. The V gene is TRBV6-5, the J gene TRBJ1-2; possible D gene TRBD1, 5 bases. This CDR3 has 13 amino acids. Germline values: CDR1 MNHEY, CDR2 SVGAGI. With 2 bases removed from V and 4 bases from J, the gap between germline ends came to 8 bases. The CDR3 nucleotides are TGTGCCAGCAGTTACAAGGGGCCCTATGGCTACACCTTC. Amino acid sequence: CASSYKGPYGYTF.

This rearrangement joins TRBV19 to TRBJ1-2, with TRBD1 matching 7 bases. This CDR3 is built from 13 residues. Germline V CDR1 and CDR2: LNHDA, SQIVND (reference sequence). With V trimmed by 5 bases and J by 8 bases, 8 bases remained unmatched. The chain's CDR3 is CASSPRQGGGYTF. The CDR3 DNA is TGTGCCAGTAGTCCCCGACAGGGAGGCGGCTACACCTTC.

The chain uses TRBV5-8 and TRBJ1-1, with D uncertain. Looked up from germline, CDR1 is SGHTS and CDR2 is YDEGEE. V was shortened by 4 bases and J by 5 bases, with 12 bases between the two germline ends. The CDR3 is 13 amino acids. CDR3: CASSPGVRTEAFF. Written as DNA, the CDR3 is TGTGCCAGCAGCCCCGGGGTACGGACTGAAGCTTTCTTT.

The chain joins TRBV6-1 to TRBJ1-6; D may be TRBD1 (6 bases). Germline lookup yields CDR1 MNHNS and CDR2 SASEGT. The length of the CDR3 is 16 residues. Trimming removed 1 base from V and 8 bases from J, with 15 bases in between. For the CDR3, the DNA is TGTGCCAGCAGTGAAGTTCAAGGGGGGGCTGATTCACCCCTCCACTTT. This translates into CASSEVQGGADSPLHF.

The V and J genes are TRBV10-1 and TRBJ2-7; 9 bases line up with TRBD2. CDR3 length: 16 amino acids. Germline V lookup: CDR1 WNHNN, CDR2 SYGVQD (reference sequence). V trimming: 3 bases; J trimming: 2 bases; junction bases outside the gene matches: 8. Written as DNA, the CDR3 is TGCGCCAGCAGTGACCCGGGGCTAGCGGGGACCTACGAGCAGTACTTC. Protein sequence: CASSDPGLAGTYEQYF.